This T cell receptor (beta chain) was documented in a study of CD8+CD57+ T cells in acquired aplastic anemia. Study summary: An average of approximately 3.2 ug of DNA was obtained from sorted CD4+ and CD8+ cells.

Notes on this clonotype: Its antigen is unidentified. The junction does not match germline at one end; this may be a read error.

Germline V CDR1 and CDR2: SGHRS, YFSETQ. The CDR3 covers 14 residues. Genomic DNA, serving as template, underwent TCR beta VDJ and CDR3 profiling. Via MiXCR, TCRdb re-called the reads, giving one row per CDR3 protein. The sample holds approximately 270,000 distinct CDR3 sequences; approximately 57% are singletons and the top ten take 7.5% to 9%. Broader study findings: CD8+ Simpson's diversity in patients was not significantly different from that in controls. There were 25 to 35 CD8+ CDR3 sequences that occurred in both patients and controls.

The genes are TRBV5-1 and TRBJ2-5; TRBD1 might be the D (6 bases). This TCR was sampled from a human donor with severe aplastic anemia or a healthy control (not recorded which). The sample consisted of sorted CD4+, CD8+, or CD8+CD57+ T cells (not recorded which) from PBMCs. The CDR3 DNA sequence: TGTGCCAGCAGTAACCCACAGGGCCGAGAGACCCAGTACTTC. Translating it yields CASSNPQGRETQYF.